Each of the 5 T cell receptor beta chains below was sequenced from the same sample in a study of T-cell reconstitution after alpha-beta-depleted transplantation in children (dated by TCRdb to the mid-2010s). Library preparation used PCR. These reads were obtained on an Illumina HiSeq 2500. TCR library preparation used molecular barcoding, with unique molecular identifiers applied to normalize quantification of the TCRbeta repertoire. The public reads were run again by TCRdb, first through fastp at Q25 and then through MiXCR, and only productive beta chains were kept. Merged by CDR3 protein, the rows form single entries marked with the most common genes and DNA. This sample holds about 500,000 distinct CDR3 sequences; 30% to 35% were observed only once. Approximately 2.3% of the sample is in the top ten clones. Specimen: PBMCs from the stem cell graft donor, collected from the stem cell graft. The origin of the receptors is a human donor who donated a stem cell graft to a child with aplastic anemia.

V gene TRBV6-2 or TRBV6-3 combines with J gene TRBJ2-3; D may be TRBD2 (5 bases). Per germline, CDR1 MNHEY and CDR2 SVGEGT. Trimming removed 6 bases at V and 1 base at J, with 11 bases between. The CDR3 has 14 residues. CDR3 coding DNA: TGTGCCAGCAGGGATCAGCGGCGCACAGATACGCAGTATTTT. Translated, it gives CASRDQRRTDTQYF.

The J gene is TRBJ2-2, the V gene TRBV2; D remains ambiguous. This CDR3 is 16 amino acids long. V was trimmed by 6 bases and J by 5 bases, leaving 19 bases between them. Germline-derived CDR1 and CDR2 are SNHLY and FYNNEI. This chain's CDR3 is CASSTHGGVGTGELFF. The CDR3, as DNA: TGTGCCAGCAGCACTCACGGTGGGGTTGGTACCGGGGAGCTGTTTTTT. The whole variable domain, remainder taken from reference TRBV2 and TRBJ2-2, is EPEVTQTPSHQVTQMGQEVILRCVPISNHLYFYWYRQILGQKVEFLVSFYNNEISEKSEIFDDQFSVERPDGSNFTLKIRSTKLEDSAMYFCASSTHGGVGTGELFFGEGSRLTVL.

The chain joins TRBV20-1 to TRBJ1-3, with D hard to call. The CDR3 has 14 residues. The germline V and J ends were trimmed by 4 bases and 4 bases, with 14 bases remaining between them. Germline V gene sequence: CDR1 DFQATT, CDR2 SNEGSKA (reference sequence). The CDR3 here is CSAISSVQGNTIYF. For the CDR3, the DNA is TGCAGTGCTATTTCGTCAGTACAGGGAAACACCATATATTTT.

Only a few counts were recorded for this clonotype. The chain combines TRBV10-3 with TRBJ2-7; 9 bases fit TRBD1. The V and J ends lost 3 bases and 0 bases, in that order; junction bases with no gene match: 12. The CDR3 sequence is 18 residues long. Germline-derived CDR1 and CDR2 are ENHRY and SYGVKD. The CDR3 DNA is TGTGCCATCAGTGACGGCGGGACAGGGTTGGCGAACTCCTACGAGCAGTACTTC. As protein: CAISDGGTGLANSYEQYF.

This clonotype was detected a few times. The CDR3 protein is CASSLGQGSSYNEQFF. The CDR3 DNA reads as TGTGCCAGCAGCTTAGGACAGGGGAGCTCCTACAATGAGCAGTTCTTC. The chain is built from TRBV28 and TRBJ2-1; 9 positions agree with TRBD1. Per the germline V gene, CDR1 is MDHEN and CDR2 is SYDVKM. After removal of 6 bases from V and 0 bases from J, the junction contained 6 bases not matched to a gene. This CDR3 is 16 amino acids long. Full variable domain (outside the CDR3, taken from reference TRBV28 and TRBJ2-1): DVKVTQSSRYLVKRTGEKVFLECVQDMDHENMFWYRQDPGLGLRLIYFSYDVKMKEKGDIPEGYSVSREKKERFSLILESASTNQTSMYLCASSLGQGSSYNEQFFGPGTRLTVL.